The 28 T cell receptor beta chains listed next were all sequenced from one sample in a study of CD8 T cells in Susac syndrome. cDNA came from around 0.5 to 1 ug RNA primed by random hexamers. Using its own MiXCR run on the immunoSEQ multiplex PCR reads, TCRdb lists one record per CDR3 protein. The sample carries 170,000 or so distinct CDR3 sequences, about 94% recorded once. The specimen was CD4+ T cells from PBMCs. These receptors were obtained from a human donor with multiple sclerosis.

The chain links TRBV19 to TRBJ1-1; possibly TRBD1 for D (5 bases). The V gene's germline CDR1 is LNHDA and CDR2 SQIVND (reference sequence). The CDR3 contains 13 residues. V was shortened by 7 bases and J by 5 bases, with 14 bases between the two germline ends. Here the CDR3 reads CASTWQGGTEAFF. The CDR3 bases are TGTGCCAGTACGTGGCAGGGCGGTACTGAAGCTTTCTTT.

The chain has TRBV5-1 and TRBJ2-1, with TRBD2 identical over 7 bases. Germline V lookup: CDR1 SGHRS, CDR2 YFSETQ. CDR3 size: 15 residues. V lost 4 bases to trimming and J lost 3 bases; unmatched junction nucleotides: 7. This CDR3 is CASSPSSGLYNEQFF. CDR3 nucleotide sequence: TGCGCCAGCAGCCCCTCTAGCGGACTCTACAATGAGCAGTTCTTC.

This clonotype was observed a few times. The CDR3 here is CASSQEDRAGYEQYF. CDR3 DNA sequence: TGTGCCAGCAGCCAAGAAGACAGGGCCGGCTACGAGCAGTACTTC. The V call is TRBV3-1, the J call TRBJ2-7; 7 positions agree with TRBD1. The CDR3 has 15 residues. The junction had 5 bases not matched to a gene; V was cut back by 0 bases and J by 3 bases. CDR1 is LGHDT and CDR2 is YNNKEL in the germline V gene (reference sequence).

The CDR3 region has the DNA TGTGCCAGCAGTTACTCGATAGGGACCTATGGCTACACCTTC. Translated, it gives CASSYSIGTYGYTF. The chain recombines TRBV6-5 with TRBJ1-2; TRBD1 is a possible D gene (5 bases). The V gene's germline CDR1 is MNHEY and CDR2 SVGAGI. This CDR3 contains 14 residues. Trimming pared 0 bases from V and 4 bases from J, leaving 9 bases between.

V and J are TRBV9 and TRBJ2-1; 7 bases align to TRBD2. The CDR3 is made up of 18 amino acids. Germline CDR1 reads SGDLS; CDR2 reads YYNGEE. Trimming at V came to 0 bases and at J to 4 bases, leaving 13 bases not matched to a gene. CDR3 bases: TGTGCCAGCAGCGTAGAAGTGGGGCTAGCGGAACCATACAATGAGCAGTTCTTC. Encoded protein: CASSVEVGLAEPYNEQFF.

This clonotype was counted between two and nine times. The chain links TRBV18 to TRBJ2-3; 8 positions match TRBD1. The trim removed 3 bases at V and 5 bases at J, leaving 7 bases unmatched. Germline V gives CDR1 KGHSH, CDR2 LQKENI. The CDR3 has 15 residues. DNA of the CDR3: TGTGCCAGCTCACCGGGGCAGGGGGCGCGAGATACGCAGTATTTT. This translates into CASSPGQGARDTQYF. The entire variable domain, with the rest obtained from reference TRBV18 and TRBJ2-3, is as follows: NAGVMQNPRHLVRRRGQEARLRCSPMKGHSHVYWYRQLPEEGLKFMVYLQKENIIDESGMPKERFSAEFPKEGPSILRIQQVVRGDSAAYFCASSPGQGARDTQYFGPGTRLTVL.

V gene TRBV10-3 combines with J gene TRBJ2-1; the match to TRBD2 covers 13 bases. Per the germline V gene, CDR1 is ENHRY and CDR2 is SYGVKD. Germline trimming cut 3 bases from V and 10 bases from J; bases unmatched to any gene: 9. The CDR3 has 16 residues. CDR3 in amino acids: CAISDFGTSGTGEQFF. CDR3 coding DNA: TGTGCCATCAGTGATTTCGGGACTAGCGGGACGGGGGAGCAGTTCTTC.

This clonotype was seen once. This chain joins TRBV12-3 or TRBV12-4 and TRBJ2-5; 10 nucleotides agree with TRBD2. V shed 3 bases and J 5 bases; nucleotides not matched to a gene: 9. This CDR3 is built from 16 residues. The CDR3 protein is CASSFGAGGHGETQYF. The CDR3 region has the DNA TGTGCCAGCAGTTTTGGAGCGGGGGGGCACGGGGAGACCCAGTACTTC.

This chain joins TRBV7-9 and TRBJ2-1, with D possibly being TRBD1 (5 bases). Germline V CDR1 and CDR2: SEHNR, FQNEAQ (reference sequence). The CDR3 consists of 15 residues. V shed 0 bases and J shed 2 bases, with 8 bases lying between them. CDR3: CASSLAGATYNEQFF. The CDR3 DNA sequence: TGTGCCAGCAGCTTAGCTGGGGCCACCTACAATGAGCAGTTCTTC.

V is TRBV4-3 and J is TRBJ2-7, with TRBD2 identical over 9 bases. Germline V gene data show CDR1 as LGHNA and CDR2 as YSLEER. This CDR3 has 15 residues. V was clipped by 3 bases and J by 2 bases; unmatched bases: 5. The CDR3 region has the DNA TGCGCCAGCAGCCAGGAGGGCGGGAGGGCCTACGAGCAGTACTTC. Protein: CASSQEGGRAYEQYF.

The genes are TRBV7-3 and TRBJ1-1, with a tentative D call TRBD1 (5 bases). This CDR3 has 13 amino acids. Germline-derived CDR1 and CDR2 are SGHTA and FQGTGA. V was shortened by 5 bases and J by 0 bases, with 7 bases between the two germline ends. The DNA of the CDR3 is TGTGCCAGCAGCCAGACAGTGAACACTGAAGCTTTCTTT. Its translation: CASSQTVNTEAFF.

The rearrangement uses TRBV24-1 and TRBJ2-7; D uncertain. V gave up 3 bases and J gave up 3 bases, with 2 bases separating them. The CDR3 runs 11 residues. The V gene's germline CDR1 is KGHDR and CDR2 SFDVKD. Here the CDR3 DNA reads TGTGCCACCAGTGATCTCTACGAGCAGTACTTC. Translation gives CATSDLYEQYF.

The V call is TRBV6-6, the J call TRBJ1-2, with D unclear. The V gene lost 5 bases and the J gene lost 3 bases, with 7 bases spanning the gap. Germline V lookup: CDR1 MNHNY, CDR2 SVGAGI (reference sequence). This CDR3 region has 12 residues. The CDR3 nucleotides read TGTGCCAGCAGTCGACGGGACTATGGCTACACCTTC. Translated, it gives CASSRRDYGYTF.

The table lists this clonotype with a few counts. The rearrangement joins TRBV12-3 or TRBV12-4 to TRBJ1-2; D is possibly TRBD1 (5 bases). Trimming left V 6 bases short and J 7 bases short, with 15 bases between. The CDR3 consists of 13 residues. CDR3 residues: CASRGTSRGGYTF. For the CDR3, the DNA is TGTGCCAGCAGAGGCACATCAAGGGGTGGCTACACCTTC.

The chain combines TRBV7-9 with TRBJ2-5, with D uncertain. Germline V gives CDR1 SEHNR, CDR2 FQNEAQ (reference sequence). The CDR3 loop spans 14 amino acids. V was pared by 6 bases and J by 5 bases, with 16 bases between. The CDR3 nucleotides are TGTGCCAGCAGTCGCCTTATCGTAACGGAGACCCAGTACTTC. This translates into CASSRLIVTETQYF.

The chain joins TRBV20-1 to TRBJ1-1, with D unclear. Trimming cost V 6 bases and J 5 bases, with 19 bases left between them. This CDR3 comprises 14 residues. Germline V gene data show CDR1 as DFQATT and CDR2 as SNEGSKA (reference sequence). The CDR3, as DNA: TGCAGTGCCTTAAAACCGCGGGCGTTAACTGAAGCTTTCTTT. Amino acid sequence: CSALKPRALTEAFF.

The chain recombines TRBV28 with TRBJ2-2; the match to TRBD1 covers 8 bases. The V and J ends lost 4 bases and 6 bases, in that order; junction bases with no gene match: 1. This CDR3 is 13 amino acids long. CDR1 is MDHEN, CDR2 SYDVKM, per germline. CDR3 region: CASSSRGPGELFF. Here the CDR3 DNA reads TGTGCCAGCAGTTCCAGGGGGCCCGGGGAGCTGTTTTTT.

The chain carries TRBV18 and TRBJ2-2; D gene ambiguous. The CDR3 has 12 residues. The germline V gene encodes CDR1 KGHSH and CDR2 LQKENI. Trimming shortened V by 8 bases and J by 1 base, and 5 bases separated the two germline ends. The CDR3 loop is CASGRNTGELFF. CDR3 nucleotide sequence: TGTGCCAGCGGACGGAACACCGGGGAGCTGTTTTTT. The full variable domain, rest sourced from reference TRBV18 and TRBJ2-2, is NAGVMQNPRHLVRRRGQEARLRCSPMKGHSHVYWYRQLPEEGLKFMVYLQKENIIDESGMPKERFSAEFPKEGPSILRIQQVVRGDSAAYFCASGRNTGELFFGEGSRLTVL.

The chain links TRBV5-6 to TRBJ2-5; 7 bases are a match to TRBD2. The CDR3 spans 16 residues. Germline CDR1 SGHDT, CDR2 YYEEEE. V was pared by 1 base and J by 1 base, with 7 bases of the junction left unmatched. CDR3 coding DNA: TGTGCCAGCAGCTTGCTCGAGACTAGCTCCCAAGAGACCCAGTACTTC. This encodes CASSLLETSSQETQYF. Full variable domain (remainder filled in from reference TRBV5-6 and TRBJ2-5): DAGVTQSPTHLIKTRGQQVTLRCSPKSGHDTVSWYQQALGQGPQFIFQYYEEEERQRGNFPDRFSGHQFPNYSSELNVNALLLGDSALYLCASSLLETSSQETQYFGPGTRLLVL.

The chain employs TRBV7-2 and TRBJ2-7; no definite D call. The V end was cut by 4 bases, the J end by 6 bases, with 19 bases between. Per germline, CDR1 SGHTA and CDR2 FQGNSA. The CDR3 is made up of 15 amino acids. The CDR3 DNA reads TGTGCCAGCAGCTCTTACGGTGGGCCTCCGGGCGAGCAGTACTTC. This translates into CASSSYGGPPGEQYF.

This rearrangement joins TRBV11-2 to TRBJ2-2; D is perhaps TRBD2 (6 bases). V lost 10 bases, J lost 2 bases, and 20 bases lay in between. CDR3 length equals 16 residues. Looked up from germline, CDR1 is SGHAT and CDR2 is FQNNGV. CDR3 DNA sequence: TGTGCCACCCCCCTGAGGCTAGCGCAAAACACCGGGGAGCTGTTTTTT. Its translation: CATPLRLAQNTGELFF.

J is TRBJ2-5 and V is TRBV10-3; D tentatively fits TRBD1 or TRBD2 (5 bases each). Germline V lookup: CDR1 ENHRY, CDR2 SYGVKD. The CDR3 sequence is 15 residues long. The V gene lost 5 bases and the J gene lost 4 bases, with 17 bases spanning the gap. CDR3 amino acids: CAISTGAAGTETQYF. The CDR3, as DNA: TGTGCCATCAGTACCGGGGCCGCCGGGACAGAGACCCAGTACTTC.

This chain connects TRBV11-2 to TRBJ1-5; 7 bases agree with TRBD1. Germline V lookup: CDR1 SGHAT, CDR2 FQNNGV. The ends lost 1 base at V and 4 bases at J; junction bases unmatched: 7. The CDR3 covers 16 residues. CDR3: CASSLVGGTVNQPQHF. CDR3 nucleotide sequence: TGTGCCAGCAGCTTAGTAGGCGGGACAGTTAATCAGCCCCAGCATTTT.

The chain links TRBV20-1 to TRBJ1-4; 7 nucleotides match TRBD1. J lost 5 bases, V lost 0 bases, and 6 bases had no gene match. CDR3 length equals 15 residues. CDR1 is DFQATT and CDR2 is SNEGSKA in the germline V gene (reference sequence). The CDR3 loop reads CSARDTNRGNEKLFF. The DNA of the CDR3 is TGCAGTGCTAGAGACACCAACAGGGGAAATGAAAAACTGTTTTTT.

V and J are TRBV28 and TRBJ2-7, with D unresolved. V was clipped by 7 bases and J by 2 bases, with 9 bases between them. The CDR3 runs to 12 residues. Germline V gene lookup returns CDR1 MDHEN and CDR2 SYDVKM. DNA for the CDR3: TGTGCCAGCACCGACTTAACCTACGAGCAGTACTTC. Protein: CASTDLTYEQYF. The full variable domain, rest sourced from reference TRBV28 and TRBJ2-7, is DVKVTQSSRYLVKRTGEKVFLECVQDMDHENMFWYRQDPGLGLRLIYFSYDVKMKEKGDIPEGYSVSREKKERFSLILESASTNQTSMYLCASTDLTYEQYFGPGTRLTVT.

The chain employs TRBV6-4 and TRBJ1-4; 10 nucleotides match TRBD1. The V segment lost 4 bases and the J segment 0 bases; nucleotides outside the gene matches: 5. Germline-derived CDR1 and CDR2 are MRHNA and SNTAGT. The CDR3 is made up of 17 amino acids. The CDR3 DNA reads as TGTGCCAGCAGTGGTGGGACAGGGGACGCAACTAATGAAAAACTGTTTTTT. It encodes CASSGGTGDATNEKLFF.

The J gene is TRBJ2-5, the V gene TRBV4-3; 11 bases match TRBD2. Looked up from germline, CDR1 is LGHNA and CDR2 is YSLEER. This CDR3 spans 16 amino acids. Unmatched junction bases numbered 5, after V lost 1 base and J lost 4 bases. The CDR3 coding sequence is TGCGCCAGCAGCCAAGGTAGCGGGAGGGAGTTAGAGACCCAGTACTTC. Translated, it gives CASSQGSGRELETQYF.

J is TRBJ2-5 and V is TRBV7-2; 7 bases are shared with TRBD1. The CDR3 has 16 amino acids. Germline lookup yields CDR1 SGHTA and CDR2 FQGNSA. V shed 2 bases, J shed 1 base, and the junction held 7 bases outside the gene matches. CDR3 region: CASSLRGQTTQETQYF. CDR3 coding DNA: TGTGCCAGCAGCTTAAGGGGACAGACGACCCAAGAGACCCAGTACTTC.